Below, 12 T cell receptor beta chains from the same sample are listed, as sequenced in a study of blood T cell repertoires in COVID-19. Generated by immunoSEQ multiplex PCR, the TCRdb table keeps only in-frame clones and is missing some. The sample carries about 45,000 clones, 83% recorded once. Sequencing used peripheral blood. Every receptor here comes from a man aged 80 or over in a cohort sampled during active COVID-19.

This clone was observed a handful of times. The gene calls are TRBV19 and TRBJ2-7; 15 nucleotides line up with TRBD2. In germline, CDR1 is LNHDA, CDR2 SQIVND (reference sequence). This CDR3 has 15 amino acids. Trimming cost V 4 bases and J 7 bases; bases outside gene matches: 5. The CDR3 sequence: CASSTWTSGRGEQYF. The CDR3 nucleotides are TGTGCCAGTAGTACCTGGACTAGCGGGAGGGGTGAGCAGTACTTC.

The rearrangement joins TRBV10-3 to TRBJ1-2, with TRBD1 matching 11 bases. With V trimmed by 5 bases and J by 0 bases, 11 bases remained unmatched. The CDR3 consists of 18 residues. Germline V gene sequence: CDR1 ENHRY, CDR2 SYGVKD. CDR3 protein: CAISRDAGQGATNYGYTF. CDR3 coding DNA: TGTGCCATCAGTCGCGATGCCGGACAGGGGGCTACTAACTATGGCTACACCTTC.

The chain combines TRBV11-2 with TRBJ2-5; a possible D gene is TRBD2 (6 bases). Trimming removed 6 bases from V and 2 bases from J, with 13 bases in between. Germline assignment: CDR1 SGHAT and CDR2 FQNNGV. This CDR3 comprises 14 residues. The CDR3 protein is CASRADYYQETQYF. The CDR3 DNA is TGTGCCAGCAGAGCGGACTATTATCAAGAGACCCAGTACTTC.

The CDR3 DNA follows: TGCGCCAGCAGCGAAACAGTATTGGGCACCGGGGAGCTGTTTTTT. Translated, it gives CASSETVLGTGELFF. The gene calls are TRBV5-1 and TRBJ2-2; no firm D call. The germline V gene has CDR1 SGHRS and CDR2 YFSETQ. This CDR3 has 15 residues. Trimming stripped 4 bases from V and 4 bases from J, with 14 bases between.

This clone showed up just a few times. The rearrangement uses TRBV6-5 and TRBJ2-3; 9 bases fit TRBD2. The germline V gene encodes CDR1 MNHEY and CDR2 SVGAGI. This CDR3 region has 16 residues. J was trimmed by 2 bases and V by 3 bases; bases with no gene match: 6. CDR3 sequence: CASSYRAGGNTDTQYF. The CDR3 DNA sequence: TGTGCCAGCAGTTATCGGGCGGGAGGGAACACAGATACGCAGTATTTT.

The chain has TRBV10-3 and TRBJ1-5; D gene uncertain. Germline V gene data show CDR1 as ENHRY and CDR2 as SYGVKD. The V end was cut by 0 bases, the J end by 3 bases, with 12 bases between. CDR3 size: 16 residues. The CDR3 loop reads CAISESGGLSNQPQHF. The CDR3 DNA is TGTGCCATCAGTGAGTCGGGAGGGCTCTCCAATCAGCCCCAGCATTTT.

V usage is TRBV9 and J usage is TRBJ2-7; the D gene is possibly TRBD2 (7 bases). V was pared by 3 bases and J by 2 bases, with 18 bases between. The CDR3 extends over 16 amino acids. Germline V gene lookup returns CDR1 SGDLS and CDR2 YYNGEE. The CDR3 here is CASSAWGGPGTYEQYF. The DNA of the CDR3 is TGTGCCAGCAGCGCGTGGGGGGGGCCGGGCACCTACGAGCAGTACTTC.

The rearrangement links TRBV15 to TRBJ2-2, with 8 bases aligning to TRBD1. The CDR3 extends over 17 amino acids. Germline V lookup: CDR1 LNHNV, CDR2 YYDKDF (reference sequence). V lost 0 bases to trimming and J lost 6 bases; unmatched junction nucleotides: 9. CDR3: CATSRDRGRGPPGELFF. CDR3 DNA sequence: TGTGCCACCAGCAGAGATCGCGGCAGGGGGCCGCCCGGGGAGCTGTTTTTT.

CDR3 protein: CASSLLVQGKDGELFF. The CDR3 DNA sequence: TGTGCCAGCAGCTTATTGGTCCAGGGAAAGGACGGGGAGCTGTTTTTT. The chain uses TRBV11-2 and TRBJ2-2, with D tentatively TRBD1 (5 bases). V was clipped by 2 bases and J by 7 bases, with 17 bases between them. The CDR3 length is 16 residues. Germline V gives CDR1 SGHAT, CDR2 FQNNGV. The full variable domain, in which reference TRBV11-2 and TRBJ2-2 provide the parts outside the CDR3, is EAGVAQSPRYKIIEKRQSVAFWCNPISGHATLYWYQQILGQGPKLLIQFQNNGVVDDSQLPKDRFSAERLKGVDSTLKIQPAKLEDSAVYLCASSLLVQGKDGELFFGEGSRLTVL.

This clone was detected once. The V gene is TRBV14, the J gene TRBJ2-2, with TRBD2 as a possible D gene (5 bases). With 4 bases removed from V and 8 bases from J, the gap between germline ends came to 14 bases. Germline loops: CDR1 SGHDN, CDR2 FVKESK. This CDR3 comprises 14 residues. Here the CDR3 DNA reads TGTGCCAGCAGCCCGGACTTTAATTCGGGGGAGCTGTTTTTT. Translation: CASSPDFNSGELFF.

The J gene is TRBJ2-7, the V gene TRBV27; the match to TRBD1 covers 10 bases. The CDR3 loop spans 17 amino acids. Germline V gives CDR1 MNHEY, CDR2 SMNVEV (reference sequence). V dropped 8 bases and J dropped 6; count of bases not matched to a gene: 19. CDR3 sequence: CASGRLPRTGGTFEQYF. The CDR3 DNA reads TGTGCCAGCGGAAGACTCCCTAGGACAGGGGGTACGTTCGAGCAGTACTTC.

V gene TRBV11-3 combines with J gene TRBJ2-1; 9 bases align to TRBD1. CDR3 length: 15 amino acids. CDR1 SGHNT and CDR2 YENEEA come from the germline V gene. Trimming took 5 bases from V and 0 from J; bases not matched to a gene: 2. CDR3 loop: CASSPTGGSYNEQFF. The CDR3 DNA follows: TGTGCCAGCAGCCCGACAGGGGGCTCCTACAATGAGCAGTTCTTC.